This T cell receptor beta chain was captured in a study of blood T cell repertoires in COVID-19. Study details: The samples span acute and convalescent COVID-19 from the United States, Italy and Spain.

Original processing methods: Amplification of reference gene primers was used by the study to estimate nucleated cell counts. Clones were sequenced by immunoSEQ multiplex PCR, and TCRdb holds only the in-frame ones, with some missing. The D gene and trimming were derived from the DNA, and the V and J assignments and clone size from that table. The sample lists approximately 280,000 clones; around 85% were seen once. The ends lost 4 bases at V and 11 bases at J; junction bases unmatched: 6. The CDR3 runs 12 residues. CDR1 is MDHEN, CDR2 SYDVKM, per germline. This chain uses TRBV28 with TRBJ1-1; 8 bases agree with TRBD1. The clonotype originates from a woman aged 35 to 49 who had recovered from COVID-19. Material: PBMCs or T cells enriched from blood (not recorded which). The CDR3 DNA is TGTGCCAGCAGTTCATCGACAGGGGCGGCTTTCTTT. This sequence encodes CASSSSTGAAFF. The full variable domain, rest sourced from reference TRBV28 and TRBJ1-1, is DVKVTQSSRYLVKRTGEKVFLECVQDMDHENMFWYRQDPGLGLRLIYFSYDVKMKEKGDIPEGYSVSREKKERFSLILESASTNQTSMYLCASSSSTGAAFFGQGTRLTVV.